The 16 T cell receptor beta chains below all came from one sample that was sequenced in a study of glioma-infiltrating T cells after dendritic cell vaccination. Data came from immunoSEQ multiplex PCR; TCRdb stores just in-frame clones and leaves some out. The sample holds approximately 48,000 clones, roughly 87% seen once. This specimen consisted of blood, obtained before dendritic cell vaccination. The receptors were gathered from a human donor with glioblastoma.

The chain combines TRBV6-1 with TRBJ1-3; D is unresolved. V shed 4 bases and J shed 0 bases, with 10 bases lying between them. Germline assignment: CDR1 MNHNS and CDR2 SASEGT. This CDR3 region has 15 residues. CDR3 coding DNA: TGTGCCAGCAGTGCAGAGGGCCCCTCTGGAAACACCATATATTTT. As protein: CASSAEGPSGNTIYF.

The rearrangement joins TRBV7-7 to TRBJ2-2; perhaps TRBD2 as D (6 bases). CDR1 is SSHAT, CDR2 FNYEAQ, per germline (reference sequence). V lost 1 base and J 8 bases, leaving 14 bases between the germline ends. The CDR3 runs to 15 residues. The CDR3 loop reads CASSLDWDFPGELFF. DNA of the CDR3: TGTGCCAGCAGCTTAGATTGGGACTTCCCGGGGGAGCTGTTTTTT.

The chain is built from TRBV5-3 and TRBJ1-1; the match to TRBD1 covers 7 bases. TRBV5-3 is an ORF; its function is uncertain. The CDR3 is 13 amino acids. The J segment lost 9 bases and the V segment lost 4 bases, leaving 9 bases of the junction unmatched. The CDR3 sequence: CARSEGQGVKAFF. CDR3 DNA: TGTGCCAGAAGCGAGGGGCAGGGGGTTAAAGCTTTCTTT.

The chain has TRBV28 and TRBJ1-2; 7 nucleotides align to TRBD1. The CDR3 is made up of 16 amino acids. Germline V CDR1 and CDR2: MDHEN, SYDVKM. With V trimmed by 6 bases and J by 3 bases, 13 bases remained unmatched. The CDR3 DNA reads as TGTGCCAGCAGCCGTGGGGGCAGGGGGATAGACTATGGCTACACCTTC. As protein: CASSRGGRGIDYGYTF.

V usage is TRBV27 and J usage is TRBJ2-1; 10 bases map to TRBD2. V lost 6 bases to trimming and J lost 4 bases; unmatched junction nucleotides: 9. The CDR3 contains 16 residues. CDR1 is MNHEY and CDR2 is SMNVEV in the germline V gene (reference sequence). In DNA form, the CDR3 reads TGTGCCAGCAGGAAAAGCGGGGGGGCGACATACAATGAGCAGTTCTTC. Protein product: CASRKSGGATYNEQFF.

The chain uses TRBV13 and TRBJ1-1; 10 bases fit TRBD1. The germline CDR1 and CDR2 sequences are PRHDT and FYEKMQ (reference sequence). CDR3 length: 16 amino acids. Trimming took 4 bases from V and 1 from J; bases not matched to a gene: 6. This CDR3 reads CASSSSGTGANTEAFF. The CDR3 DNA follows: TGTGCCAGCAGCTCCTCCGGGACAGGGGCGAACACTGAAGCTTTCTTT.

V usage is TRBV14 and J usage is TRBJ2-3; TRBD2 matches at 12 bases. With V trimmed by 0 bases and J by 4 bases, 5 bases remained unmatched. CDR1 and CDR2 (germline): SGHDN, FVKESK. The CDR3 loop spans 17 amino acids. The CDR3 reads CASSQDYPSGGADTQYF. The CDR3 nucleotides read TGTGCCAGCAGCCAAGACTATCCTAGCGGGGGGGCAGATACGCAGTATTTT.

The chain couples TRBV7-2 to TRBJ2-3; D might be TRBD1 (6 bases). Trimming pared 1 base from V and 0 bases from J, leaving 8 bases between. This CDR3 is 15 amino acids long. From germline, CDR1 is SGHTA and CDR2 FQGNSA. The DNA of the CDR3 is TGTGCCAGCAGCTTAGGGGGGCGTAGCACAGATACGCAGTATTTT. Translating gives CASSLGGRSTDTQYF.

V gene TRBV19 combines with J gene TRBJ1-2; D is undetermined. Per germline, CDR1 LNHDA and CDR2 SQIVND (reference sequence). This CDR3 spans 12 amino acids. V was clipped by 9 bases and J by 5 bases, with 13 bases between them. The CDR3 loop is CARPENPYGYTF. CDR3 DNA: TGTGCCAGGCCCGAGAATCCATATGGCTACACCTTC.

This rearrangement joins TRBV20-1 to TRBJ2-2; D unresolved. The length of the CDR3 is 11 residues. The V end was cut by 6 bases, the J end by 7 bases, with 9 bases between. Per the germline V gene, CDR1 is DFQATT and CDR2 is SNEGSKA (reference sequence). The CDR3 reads CSARRYGELFF. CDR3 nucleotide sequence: TGCAGTGCCAGACGGTACGGGGAGCTGTTTTTT.

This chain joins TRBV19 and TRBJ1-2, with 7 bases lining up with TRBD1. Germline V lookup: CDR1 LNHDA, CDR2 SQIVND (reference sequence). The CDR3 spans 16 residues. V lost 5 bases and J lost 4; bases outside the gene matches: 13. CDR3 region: CASSGVTGEVFYGYTF. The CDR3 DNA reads TGTGCCAGTAGTGGAGTTACAGGGGAAGTATTCTATGGCTACACCTTC.

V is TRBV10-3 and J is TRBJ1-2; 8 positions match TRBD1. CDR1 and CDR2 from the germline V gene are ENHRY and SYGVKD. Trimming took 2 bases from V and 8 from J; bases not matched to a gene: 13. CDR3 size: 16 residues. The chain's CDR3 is CAISERGQESREGYTF. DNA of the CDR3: TGTGCCATCAGTGAGAGGGGACAGGAGAGCCGAGAAGGCTACACCTTC.

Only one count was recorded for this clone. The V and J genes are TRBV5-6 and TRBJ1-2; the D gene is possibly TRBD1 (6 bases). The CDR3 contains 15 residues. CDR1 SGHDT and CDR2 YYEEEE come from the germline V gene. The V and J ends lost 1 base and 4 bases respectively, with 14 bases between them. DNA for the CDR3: TGTGCCAGCAGCTTGTGGGGGGGGCAGATCTATGGCTACACCTTC. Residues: CASSLWGGQIYGYTF.

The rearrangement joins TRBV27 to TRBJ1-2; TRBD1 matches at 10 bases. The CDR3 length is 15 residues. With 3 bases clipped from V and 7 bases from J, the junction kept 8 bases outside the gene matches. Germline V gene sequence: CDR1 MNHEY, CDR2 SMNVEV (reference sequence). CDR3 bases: TGTGCCAGCAGTTTTACCGGGACAGGGGCCCTTGGCTACACCTTC. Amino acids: CASSFTGTGALGYTF.

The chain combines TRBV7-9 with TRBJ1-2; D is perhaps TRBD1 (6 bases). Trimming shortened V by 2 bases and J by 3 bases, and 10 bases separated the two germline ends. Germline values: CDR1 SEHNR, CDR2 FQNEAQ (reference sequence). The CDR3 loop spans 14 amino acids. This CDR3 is CASSLPAGDYGYTF. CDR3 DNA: TGTGCCAGCAGCTTACCTGCAGGGGACTATGGCTACACCTTC.

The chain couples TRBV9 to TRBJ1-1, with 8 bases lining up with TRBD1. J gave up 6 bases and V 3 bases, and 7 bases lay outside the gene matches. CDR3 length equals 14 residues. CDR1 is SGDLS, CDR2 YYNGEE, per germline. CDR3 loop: CASSARTGTPEAFF. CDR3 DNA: TGTGCCAGCAGCGCCAGGACAGGGACCCCTGAAGCTTTCTTT.